This TCR beta chain was captured by sequencing in a study of follicular helper T cells after annual influenza vaccination. Study summary: Blood was drawn on days 0, 7 and 28 after vaccination.

This clone was counted a few times. Antigen: not known. The V gene end was trimmed by 2 bases and the J gene end by 7 bases; junction bases not matched to a gene: 0. The CDR3 totals 13 residues. Germline CDR1 and CDR2: SEHNR and FQNEAQ (reference sequence). Clones were read by immunoSEQ multiplex PCR, and TCRdb kept only the in-frame ones, dropping some. In the table there are roughly 9,600 clones, more than 65% of which are singletons. Time point reported: 2013-2014 season, 7 days after vaccination. Study results and caveats: Day 7 ICOS+CD38+ clones later appeared mostly in ICOS-CD38- cTfh. ICOS+CD38+ cTfh clonality tracked population frequency, and its change tracked circulating plasmablast change. The much larger non-cTfh compartments may have been undersampled.

The starting material was CXCR5- memory CD4+ T cells sorted from blood, obtained 7 days after influenza vaccination. The V call is TRBV7-9, the J call TRBJ1-5, with 9 positions matching TRBD1. The source of this sequence is an adult who received the influenza vaccine. In DNA, the CDR3 is TGTGCCAGCAGCTTAACAGGGGGCCAGCCCCAGCATTTT. Encoded protein: CASSLTGGQPQHF.